These T cell receptor beta chains were read from a single sample in a study of CD8+CD57+ T cells in acquired aplastic anemia. From the reads, TCRdb called clonotypes with MiXCR, one entry per CDR3 protein. The sample lists around 130,000 distinct CDR3 sequences, 55% to 70% occurring once. The sample comprised sorted CD4+, CD8+, or CD8+CD57+ T cells (not recorded which) from PBMCs. The origin of the receptors is a human donor with aplastic anemia. Both conserved end residues are part of each CDR3.

v_call	j_call	cdr3_length	cdr3_aa
TRBV3-1	TRBJ2-7	17	CASSQDGAGGGNYEQYF
TRBV7-9	TRBJ2-5	13	CASGVGQQETQYF
TRBV14	TRBJ2-7	15	CASSPRTGKYYEQYF
TRBV28	TRBJ2-6	14	CASNTGSGANVLTF
TRBV14	TRBJ1-5	13	CASSQGPLQPQHF
TRBV2	TRBJ1-2	13	CASSLGTNYGYTF
TRBV2	TRBJ2-7	12	CARGRAESEQYF
TRBV15	TRBJ2-3	14	CATSRDMVADTQYF
TRBV29-1	TRBJ2-1	8	CSTDEQFF
TRBV7-2	TRBJ2-7	11	CASSLQNEQYF
TRBV30	TRBJ2-7	14	CAWSVLAGAYEQYF
TRBV19	TRBJ2-6	14	CASRMRSGANVLTF
TRBV9	TRBJ1-2	12	CASSGLGGMYTF
TRBV7-2	TRBJ2-5	13	CASSATGSETQYF
TRBV2	TRBJ1-2	13	CASSELWTYGYTF
TRBV6-5	TRBJ2-2	14	CASSYSRRTGELFF
TRBV12-3/TRBV12-4	TRBJ2-2	11	CASWGSGELFF
TRBV19	TRBJ2-5	12	CASSTRRETQYF
TRBV20-1	TRBJ1-1	13	CSGTGDMNTEAFF
TRBV7-2	TRBJ1-1	13	CASSPLSGTEAFF
TRBV29-1	TRBJ2-7	13	CSVEQQGAYEQYF
TRBV20-1	TRBJ2-2	15	CSAETGTGNTGELFF
TRBV2	TRBJ2-7	12	CASSVMVHERYF
TRBV10-3	TRBJ1-1	13	CAISGGMNTEAFF
TRBV20-1	TRBJ2-1	14	CSARTSGDYNEQFF
TRBV6-1	TRBJ1-6	14	CASKRQGINSPLHF
TRBV29-1	TRBJ2-1	14	CSVDGQRGYNEQFF
TRBV7-9	TRBJ1-1	11	CASSHRTEAFF
TRBV19	TRBJ2-7	13	CASSSGYTYEQYF
TRBV11-1	TRBJ2-1	15	CASSYAVSSYNEQFF
TRBV2	TRBJ2-7	10	CASSEDEQYF
TRBV11-1	TRBJ1-2	16	CASSLDGGTGGDGYTF
TRBV19	TRBJ1-6	13	CASADRYSEPLHF
TRBV10-3	TRBJ1-2	14	CASTETGASYGYTF
TRBV9	TRBJ2-7	13	CASSVGQGDEQYF
TRBV15	TRBJ1-6	13	CATSRGQGGPLHF
TRBV10-1	TRBJ1-2	12	CASSTPTGAHTF
TRBV20-1	TRBJ2-7	15	CSAAIQGAQRSEQYF
TRBV7-9	TRBJ1-6	15	CASSTGQGTYSPLHF
TRBV20-1	TRBJ1-2	14	CSVPAADRVNGYTF
TRBV2	TRBJ2-6	12	CASTEGANVLTF
TRBV10-3	TRBJ1-6	15	CAVSRTEGDNSPLHF
TRBV25-1	TRBJ1-2	15	CASSSTGASNYGYTF
TRBV7-6	TRBJ2-1	16	CASSLRRGSSYNEQFF
TRBV4-1	TRBJ1-1	15	CASSLEGGGNTEAFF
TRBV14	TRBJ1-2	11	CASSQLSGYTF
TRBV25-1	TRBJ2-5	13	CASSEAGQETQYF
TRBV19	TRBJ2-3	15	CASSLIGQLTDTQYF
TRBV20-1	TRBJ2-5	16	CSARSGSGGPRETQYF
TRBV24-1	TRBJ1-2	13	CATSEGSPRGYTF
TRBV5-6	TRBJ2-1	17	CASSLGGRIDSYNEQFF
TRBV19	TRBJ2-1	11	CASSINNEQFF
TRBV9	TRBJ2-1	14	CASSLRSSNNEQFF
TRBV7-8	TRBJ2-7	11	CASSLSNEQYF
TRBV20-1	TRBJ2-3	18	CSASPLRMGPEITDTQYF
TRBV19	TRBJ1-5	15	CASTPGTYSNQPQHF
TRBV24-1	TRBJ2-3	15	CATSGNGGSTDTQYF
TRBV12-3/TRBV12-4	TRBJ1-2	15	CASSLGASLRSGYTF
TRBV25-1	TRBJ2-3	17	CASGLQRSSGRADTQYF